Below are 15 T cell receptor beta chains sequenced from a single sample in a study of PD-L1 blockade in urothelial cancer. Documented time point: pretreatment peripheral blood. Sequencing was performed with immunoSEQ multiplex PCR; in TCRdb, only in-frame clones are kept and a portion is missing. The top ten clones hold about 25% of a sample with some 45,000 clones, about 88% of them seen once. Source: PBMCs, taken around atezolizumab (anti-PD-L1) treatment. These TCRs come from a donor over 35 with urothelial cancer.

The CDR3 nucleotides read TGTGCCAGCAGCTTAGCGGCAGGGACTGGAAACACCATATATTTT. As protein: CASSLAAGTGNTIYF. The chain recombines TRBV7-6 with TRBJ1-3, with D maybe TRBD1 (5 bases). Germline V CDR1 and CDR2: SGHVS, FNYEAQ. This CDR3 comprises 15 residues. Trimming cost V 0 bases and J 2 bases, with 8 bases left between them.

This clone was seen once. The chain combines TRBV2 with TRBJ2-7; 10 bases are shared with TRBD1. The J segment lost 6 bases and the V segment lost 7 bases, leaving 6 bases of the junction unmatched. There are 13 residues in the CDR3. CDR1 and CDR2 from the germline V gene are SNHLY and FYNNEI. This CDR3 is CASTGTGVSEQYF. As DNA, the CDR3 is TGTGCCAGCACCGGGACAGGGGTGAGCGAGCAGTACTTC.

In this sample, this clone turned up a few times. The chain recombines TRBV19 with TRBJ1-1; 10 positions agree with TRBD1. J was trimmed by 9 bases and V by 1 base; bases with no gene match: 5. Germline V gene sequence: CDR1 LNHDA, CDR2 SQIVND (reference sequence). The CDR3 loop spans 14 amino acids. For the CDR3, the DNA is TGTGCCAGTAGTATAGGGGTGGGACAGGGGAAAGCTTTCTTT. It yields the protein CASSIGVGQGKAFF.

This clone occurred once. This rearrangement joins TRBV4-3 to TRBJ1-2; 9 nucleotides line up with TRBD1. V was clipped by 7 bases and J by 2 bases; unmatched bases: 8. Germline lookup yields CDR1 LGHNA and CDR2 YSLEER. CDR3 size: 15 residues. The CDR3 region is CASTPGQGGNYGYTF. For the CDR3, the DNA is TGCGCCAGCACCCCGGGACAGGGAGGGAACTATGGCTACACCTTC.

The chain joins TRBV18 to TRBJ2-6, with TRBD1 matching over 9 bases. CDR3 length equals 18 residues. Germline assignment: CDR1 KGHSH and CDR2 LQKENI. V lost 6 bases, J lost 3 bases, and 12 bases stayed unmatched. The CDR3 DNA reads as TGTGCCAGCTCTCATGACAGGGGGATCCAAAGTGGGGCCAACGTCCTGACTTTC. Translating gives CASSHDRGIQSGANVLTF.

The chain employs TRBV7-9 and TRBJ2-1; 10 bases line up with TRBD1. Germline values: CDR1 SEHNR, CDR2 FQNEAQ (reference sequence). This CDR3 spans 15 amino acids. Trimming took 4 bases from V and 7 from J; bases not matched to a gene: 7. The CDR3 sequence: CASSSGTGALNEQFF. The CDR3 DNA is TGTGCCAGCAGCTCCGGGACAGGGGCATTGAATGAGCAGTTCTTC.

CDR3 sequence reads: CASSATGGISYEQYF. DNA of the CDR3: TGTGCCAGCAGCGCGACAGGGGGTATTAGCTACGAGCAGTACTTC. The chain combines TRBV7-9 with TRBJ2-7; 9 bases fit TRBD1. V lost 5 bases and J lost 3; bases outside the gene matches: 8. Germline-derived CDR1 and CDR2 are SEHNR and FQNEAQ (reference sequence). The CDR3 extends over 15 amino acids.

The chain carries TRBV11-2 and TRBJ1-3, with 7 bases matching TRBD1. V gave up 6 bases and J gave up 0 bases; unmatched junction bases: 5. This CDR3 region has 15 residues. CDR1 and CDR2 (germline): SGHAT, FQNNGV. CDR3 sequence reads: CASRTGSISGNTIYF. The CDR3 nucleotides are TGTGCCAGCAGGACAGGGTCGATCTCTGGAAACACCATATATTTT.

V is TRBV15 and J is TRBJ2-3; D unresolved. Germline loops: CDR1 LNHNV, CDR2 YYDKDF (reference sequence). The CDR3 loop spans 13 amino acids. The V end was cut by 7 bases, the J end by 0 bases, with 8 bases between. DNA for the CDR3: TGTGCCACCAAGCCAGGCAGCACAGATACGCAGTATTTT. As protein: CATKPGSTDTQYF.

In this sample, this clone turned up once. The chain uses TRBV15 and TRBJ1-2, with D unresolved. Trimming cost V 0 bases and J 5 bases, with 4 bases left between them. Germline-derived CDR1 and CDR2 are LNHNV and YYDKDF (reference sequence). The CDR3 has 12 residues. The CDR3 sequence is CATSRDRYGYTF. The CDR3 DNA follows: TGTGCCACCAGCAGAGACAGATATGGCTACACCTTC.

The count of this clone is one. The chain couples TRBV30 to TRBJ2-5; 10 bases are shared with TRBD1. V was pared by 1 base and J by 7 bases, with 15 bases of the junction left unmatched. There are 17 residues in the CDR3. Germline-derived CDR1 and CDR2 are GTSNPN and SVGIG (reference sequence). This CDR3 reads CAWSGGWGQGHGGTQYF. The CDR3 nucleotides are TGTGCCTGGAGTGGGGGCTGGGGACAGGGGCATGGGGGGACCCAGTACTTC.

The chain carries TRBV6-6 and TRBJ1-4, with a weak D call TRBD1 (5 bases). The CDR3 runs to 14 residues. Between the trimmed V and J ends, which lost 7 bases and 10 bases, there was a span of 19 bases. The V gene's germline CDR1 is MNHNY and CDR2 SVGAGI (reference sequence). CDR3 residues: CASNSDSGVGKLFF. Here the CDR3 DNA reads TGTGCCAGCAACTCCGACAGCGGGGTAGGAAAACTGTTTTTT.

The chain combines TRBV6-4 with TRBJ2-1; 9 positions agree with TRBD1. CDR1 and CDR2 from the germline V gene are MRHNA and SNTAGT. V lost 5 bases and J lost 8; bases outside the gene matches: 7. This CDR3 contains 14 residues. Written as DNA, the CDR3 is TGTGCCAGCAGTCTAGACAGGGGGGTGGATGAGCAGTTCTTC. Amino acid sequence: CASSLDRGVDEQFF.

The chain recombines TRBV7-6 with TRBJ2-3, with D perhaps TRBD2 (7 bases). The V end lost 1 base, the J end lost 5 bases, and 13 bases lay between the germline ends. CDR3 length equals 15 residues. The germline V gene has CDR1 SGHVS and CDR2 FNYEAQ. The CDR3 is CASSLDGGRGDTQYF. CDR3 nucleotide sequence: TGTGCCAGCAGCTTAGACGGGGGGCGCGGAGATACGCAGTATTTT. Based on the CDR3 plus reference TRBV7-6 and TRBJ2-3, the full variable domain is GAGVSQSPRYKVTKRGQDVALRCDPISGHVSLYWYRQALGQGPEFLTYFNYEAQQDKSGLPNDRFSAERPEGSISTLTIQRTEQRDSAMYRCASSLDGGRGDTQYFGPGTRLTVL.

For the CDR3, the DNA is TGTGCCAGTAGCTTTCGGGACAGATCTAATCAGCCCCAGCATTTT. It is translated as CASSFRDRSNQPQHF. This sequence joins TRBV19 and TRBJ1-5; 7 bases line up with TRBD1. CDR3 length equals 15 residues. The trim removed 6 bases at V and 4 bases at J, leaving 9 bases unmatched. Per the germline V gene, CDR1 is LNHDA and CDR2 is SQIVND (reference sequence).